This entry lists 30 T cell receptor beta chains sequenced from one sample in a study of molecular identifiers for immune sequencing clone quantification. One entry per CDR3 protein results from TCRdb running MiXCR on the PCR reads. The repertoire includes some 100,000 distinct CDR3 sequences, roughly a third of them detected once, and roughly 4.2% sits in the top ten. The source material was naive CD8+ T cells from blood, with Jurkat cell RNA spiked in. Subset in this sample: FACS-sorted CD8+CD4-CCR7+CD45RA+ naive T cells. These receptors were obtained from a human donor in good health. Some libraries in this study had Jurkat cell RNA spiked in.

V usage is TRBV5-6 and J usage is TRBJ2-1; 13 bases line up with TRBD2. The CDR3 extends over 13 amino acids. From germline, CDR1 is SGHDT and CDR2 YYEEEE. V shed 4 bases, J shed 15 bases, and the junction held 7 bases outside the gene matches. In DNA form, the CDR3 reads TGTGCCAGCAGCCCGGGGACTAGCGGGACCTGGTTCTTC. Residues: CASSPGTSGTWFF.

This clonotype was seen just once. The junction shows a germline mismatch at one end, possibly a read error. This rearrangement joins TRBV29-1 to TRBJ2-5; D is unclear. CDR3 length: 12 amino acids. CDR1 and CDR2 (germline): SQVTM, ANQGSEA. The CDR3 coding sequence is TGCAGCGTTGTTCCCGACCGAGAGGCCCAGTACTTC. Encoded protein: CSVVPDREAQYF. Complete variable domain (other parts from reference TRBV29-1 and TRBJ2-5): SAVISQKPSRDICQRGTSLTIQCQVDSQVTMMFWYRQQPGQSLTLIATANQGSEATYESGFVIDKFPISRPNLTFSTLTVSNMSPEDSSIYLCSVVPDREAQYFGPGTRLLVL.

The V call is TRBV11-1, the J call TRBJ2-7; D unclear. CDR3 size: 11 residues. Trimming removed 2 bases from V and 6 bases from J, with 5 bases in between. The germline V gene encodes CDR1 SGHAT and CDR2 FQDESV (reference sequence). The CDR3: CASSLLAEQYF. The CDR3 coding sequence is TGTGCCAGCAGCTTATTGGCCGAGCAGTACTTC.

In regard to this clonotype: A much larger clone differs by one base, so this may be a read error. The chain combines TRBV7-6 with TRBJ2-1, with 7 bases aligning to TRBD1. Germline CDR1 is SGHVS and CDR2 is FNYEAQ. This CDR3 contains 15 residues. The junction had 6 bases not matched to a gene; V was cut back by 5 bases and J by 2 bases. CDR3 region: CASSTGTAPYNEQFF. The DNA of the CDR3 is TGTGCCAGCAGCACCGGGACAGCCCCCTACAATGAGCAGTTCTTC. The full variable domain, its missing parts supplied by reference TRBV7-6 and TRBJ2-1, is GAGVSQSPRYKVTKRGQDVALRCDPISGHVSLYWYRQALGQGPEFLTYFNYEAQQDKSGLPNDRFSAERPEGSISTLTIQRTEQRDSAMYRCASSTGTAPYNEQFFGPGTRLTVL.

This clonotype was recorded many times. The V gene is TRBV19, the J gene TRBJ2-7; TRBD2 matches 7 bases. The CDR3 consists of 15 residues. Trimming took 1 base from V and 2 from J; bases not matched to a gene: 5. In germline, CDR1 is LNHDA, CDR2 SQIVND (reference sequence). This CDR3 is CASSIGPGRAYEQYF. Written as DNA, the CDR3 is TGTGCCAGTAGTATAGGTCCGGGGAGGGCCTACGAGCAGTACTTC.

On this clonotype itself: Just one base apart from a much larger clone, this may be a read error. The J gene is TRBJ2-7, the V gene TRBV20-1, with 8 bases that match TRBD2. CDR1 is DFQATT, CDR2 SNEGSKA, per germline (reference sequence). This CDR3 spans 12 amino acids. The chain's CDR3 is CSSRIAGYEQYF. The CDR3 DNA is TGCAGTTCTAGGATAGCGGGATACGAGCAGTACTTC.

The table lists this clonotype with a few counts. The rearrangement uses TRBV4-3 and TRBJ2-7; 7 nucleotides line up with TRBD1. V dropped 4 bases and J dropped 2; count of bases not matched to a gene: 8. The germline gives CDR1 LGHNA, CDR2 YSLEER. CDR3 length equals 15 residues. The CDR3 reads CASSPGQDPTYEQYF. The CDR3 region has the DNA TGCGCCAGCAGCCCTGGACAGGATCCTACCTACGAGCAGTACTTC.

This clonotype was seen a few times. This sequence joins TRBV7-9 and TRBJ2-7; 11 nucleotides align to TRBD1. Germline assignment: CDR1 SEHNR and CDR2 FQNEAQ (reference sequence). The CDR3 runs to 15 residues. Germline trimming cut 4 bases from V and 7 bases from J; bases unmatched to any gene: 9. The CDR3 loop reads CASSSTSDRGLEQYF. In DNA form, the CDR3 reads TGTGCCAGCAGCTCCACTTCGGACAGGGGGCTTGAGCAGTACTTC.

The chain combines TRBV7-9 with TRBJ2-7; TRBD1 matches 8 bases. This CDR3 comprises 14 residues. Losses at the gene ends were 6 bases for V and 6 bases for J; bases not matched to a gene: 10. Germline V gene sequence: CDR1 SEHNR, CDR2 FQNEAQ (reference sequence). For the CDR3, the DNA is TGTGCCAGCAGTAGCATCCGGACAGGGTCCGAGCAGTACTTC. Amino acids: CASSSIRTGSEQYF.

This clonotype came up once. A much larger clone differs from this one at a single base, so this may be a read error. This chain joins TRBV28 and TRBJ2-3; D not resolved. CDR1 is MDHEN and CDR2 is SYDVKM in the germline V gene. The CDR3 length is 11 residues. The CDR3 sequence: CASSFGPTRYF. The CDR3 nucleotides are TGTGCCAGCAGTTTTGGTCCTACGCGGTATTTT.

This clonotype was counted many times. The V and J genes are TRBV7-2 and TRBJ2-7, with D hard to call. CDR3 length equals 13 residues. Trimming took 5 bases from V and 0 from J, leaving 8 bases between them. Germline assignment: CDR1 SGHTA and CDR2 FQGNSA. CDR3 bases: TGTGCCAGCAGCCTGGACGGCTCCTACGAGCAGTACTTC. It specifies CASSLDGSYEQYF.

A remark on this clonotype: Just one base apart from a much larger clone, this may be a read error. The V and J genes are TRBV4-3 and TRBJ2-3; D gene uncertain. The CDR3 is made up of 15 amino acids. The V end lost 1 base, the J end lost 0 bases, and 8 bases lay between the germline ends. The germline V gene encodes CDR1 LGHNA and CDR2 YSLEER. The CDR3: CASSQVAMSTDTQYF. CDR3 coding DNA: TGCGCCAGCAGCCAAGTTGCGATGAGCACAGATACGCAGTATTTT.

Worth noting for this clonotype: The junction departs from the called germline gene at one end, perhaps through a read error. The chain links TRBV5-5 to TRBJ2-7; D possibly uses TRBD1 or TRBD2 (5 bases each). The germline gives CDR1 SGHKS, CDR2 YYEKEE (reference sequence). This CDR3 region has 11 residues. Here the CDR3 DNA reads TGTGCCAGCAGGTCCGGGACGGACGAGTCCTTC. Translating it yields CASRSGTDESF.

This clonotype was counted only a few times. The J gene is TRBJ2-7, the V gene TRBV11-2, with a tentative D call TRBD2 (5 bases). The CDR3 sequence is 15 residues long. CDR1 and CDR2 (germline): SGHAT, FQNNGV. V lost 0 bases, J lost 9 bases, and 18 bases lay in between. CDR3 DNA sequence: TGTGCCAGCAGCTTAGAGGCGGGCCCCCGAGGGAGGCAGTACTTC. Translation: CASSLEAGPRGRQYF.

The chain is built from TRBV12-3 or TRBV12-4 and TRBJ2-7; TRBD1 agrees at 8 bases. The J segment lost 1 base and the V segment lost 6 bases, leaving 14 bases of the junction unmatched. The CDR3 is 17 residues long. This chain's CDR3 is CASSPVGTGAGSYEQYF. The CDR3 coding sequence is TGTGCCAGCAGCCCTGTCGGGACAGGTGCGGGTTCCTACGAGCAGTACTTC.

This clonotype came up many times. The V gene is TRBV6-5, the J gene TRBJ2-1; D possibly corresponds to TRBD1 (6 bases). The CDR3 is 12 residues long. The V end lost 4 bases, the J end lost 10 bases, and 11 bases lay between the germline ends. Germline V gene lookup returns CDR1 MNHEY and CDR2 SVGAGI. The CDR3 sequence: CASSSTGTEQFF. CDR3 in DNA: TGTGCCAGCAGTTCAACAGGGACAGAGCAGTTCTTC.

Only a few counts were recorded for this clonotype. The chain uses TRBV20-1 and TRBJ2-7, with 11 bases fitting TRBD1. The CDR3 totals 14 residues. CDR1 is DFQATT and CDR2 is SNEGSKA in the germline V gene (reference sequence). The junction had 8 bases not matched to a gene; V was cut back by 5 bases and J by 5 bases. Here the CDR3 reads CSALAPGQGDEQYF. The CDR3 nucleotides are TGCAGTGCTCTGGCTCCGGGACAGGGGGACGAGCAGTACTTC.

The chain combines TRBV20-1 with TRBJ2-7; 9 bases are a match to TRBD2. CDR1 and CDR2 (germline): DFQATT, SNEGSKA (reference sequence). The CDR3 is made up of 15 amino acids. J was trimmed by 5 bases and V by 2 bases; bases with no gene match: 10. The CDR3 region is CSARKGSGRGNEQYF. The CDR3 DNA reads TGCAGTGCTAGAAAAGGTAGCGGGAGAGGTAACGAGCAGTACTTC.

In its sample, this clonotype was seen a few times. V usage is TRBV3-1 and J usage is TRBJ2-7; TRBD2 matches at 8 bases. Trimming cost V 1 base and J 4 bases; bases outside gene matches: 9. Germline CDR1 is LGHDT and CDR2 is YNNKEL (reference sequence). CDR3 length: 16 residues. The CDR3 nucleotides are TGTGCCAGCAGCCAAGGGGAAGCGGGAGAGGGTTACGAGCAGTACTTC. This sequence encodes CASSQGEAGEGYEQYF.

This clonotype was seen a few times. This chain links TRBV12-3 or TRBV12-4 with TRBJ2-7; a weak D match, TRBD1 (6 bases). The CDR3 consists of 12 residues. The V and J ends lost 5 bases and 4 bases respectively, with 9 bases between them. The chain's CDR3 is CASSTQGYEQYF. CDR3 nucleotides: TGTGCCAGCAGTACCCAGGGGTACGAGCAGTACTTC.

Comment on this clonotype: This likely comes from a read error, as the CDR3 has no conserved phenylalanine or tryptophan at its end. The chain combines TRBV6-2 or TRBV6-3 with TRBJ2-5; 10 bases align to TRBD2. V dropped 3 bases and J dropped 8; count of bases not matched to a gene: 15. The CDR3 consists of 17 residues. The germline V gene has CDR1 MNHEY and CDR2 SVGEGT. CDR3: CASSYIPRLAGDDTQYL. Here the CDR3 DNA reads TGTGCCAGCAGTTATATTCCACGTCTAGCGGGAGATGATACCCAGTACCTC.

Turning to this clonotype: Possible read error: a much larger clone is one base away. The chain combines TRBV7-8 with TRBJ1-1, with no clear D. Trimming cost V 2 bases and J 4 bases, with 14 bases left between them. The CDR3 runs 15 residues. CDR1 is SGHVS and CDR2 is FQNEAQ in the germline V gene. CDR3 region: CASSLLPWPITEAFF. In DNA, the CDR3 is TGTGCCAGCAGCTTACTGCCTTGGCCTATCACTGAAGCTTTCTTT. The whole variable domain, remainder taken from reference TRBV7-8 and TRBJ1-1, is GAGVSQSPRYKVAKRGQDVALRCDPISGHVSLFWYQQALGQGPEFLTYFQNEAQLDKSGLPSDRFFAERPEGSVSTLKIQRTQQEDSAVYLCASSLLPWPITEAFFGQGTRLTVV.

This chain connects TRBV7-8 to TRBJ2-2; TRBD2 matches 11 bases. V shed 4 bases and J 4 bases; nucleotides not matched to a gene: 5. The CDR3 is 16 amino acids. Germline assignment: CDR1 SGHVS and CDR2 FQNEAQ. CDR3 in amino acids: CASSYLAGGSTGELFF. CDR3 in DNA: TGTGCCAGCAGCTACCTAGCGGGAGGTAGCACCGGGGAGCTGTTTTTT.

This clonotype showed up many times. The V gene is TRBV29-1, the J gene TRBJ2-3, with unresolved D. Trimming shortened V by 7 bases and J by 2 bases, and 16 bases separated the two germline ends. The germline V gene has CDR1 SQVTM and CDR2 ANQGSEA. CDR3 length equals 14 residues. The CDR3 nucleotides are TGCAGCGCTAGAATCCGTGTGTCCACAGATACGCAGTATTTT. Its translation: CSARIRVSTDTQYF.

This chain joins TRBV7-9 and TRBJ1-2; no clear D gene. Trimming removed 1 base at V and 3 bases at J, with 12 bases between. This CDR3 is built from 15 residues. The germline V gene has CDR1 SEHNR and CDR2 FQNEAQ (reference sequence). CDR3 residues: CASSLEAREHYGYTF. The CDR3 coding sequence is TGTGCCAGCAGCTTAGAGGCTAGAGAACACTATGGCTACACCTTC.

The rearrangement links TRBV29-1 to TRBJ2-7; 10 bases map to TRBD2. Germline loops: CDR1 SQVTM, CDR2 ANQGSEA. Losses at the gene ends were 4 bases for V and 5 bases for J; bases not matched to a gene: 8. The CDR3 runs 14 residues. The CDR3 region is CSVVLAGLGDEQYF. CDR3 DNA sequence: TGCAGCGTTGTACTAGCGGGATTAGGTGACGAGCAGTACTTC.

CDR3 sequence: CATSRETGKRTQYF. CDR3 DNA: TGTGCCACCAGCAGAGAAACAGGGAAGAGGACCCAGTACTTC. The rearrangement uses TRBV15 and TRBJ2-5, with D possibly matching TRBD1 (6 bases). CDR1 is LNHNV and CDR2 is YYDKDF in the germline V gene (reference sequence). The ends were cut back, 0 bases at V and 7 bases at J, with 12 bases in the middle. The CDR3 consists of 14 residues.

This clonotype has ten or more counts. The rearrangement uses TRBV29-1 and TRBJ2-1; maybe TRBD1 (5 bases). The CDR3 is 10 amino acids. Trimming cost V 4 bases and J 8 bases, with 6 bases left between them. Germline V gene lookup returns CDR1 SQVTM and CDR2 ANQGSEA. The CDR3 spells CSVVGDEQFF. In nucleotides, the CDR3 is TGCAGCGTTGTAGGGGATGAGCAGTTCTTC.

This clonotype occurred many times. V is TRBV7-8 and J is TRBJ2-7, with TRBD2 matching over 7 bases. With V trimmed by 8 bases and J by 3 bases, 7 bases remained unmatched. The CDR3 is made up of 13 amino acids. CDR1 is SGHVS, CDR2 FQNEAQ, per germline. CDR3 protein: CASEREDGYEQYF. The CDR3 region has the DNA TGTGCCAGCGAGCGGGAAGATGGCTACGAGCAGTACTTC.

In this sample, this clonotype turned up many times. This sequence joins TRBV4-3 and TRBJ1-4; a possible D gene is TRBD1 (5 bases). Between the trimmed V and J ends, which lost 0 bases and 6 bases, there was a span of 14 bases. The CDR3 spans 16 residues. The germline V gene encodes CDR1 LGHNA and CDR2 YSLEER. Here the CDR3 DNA reads TGCGCCAGCAGCCAAGATTCACCGCAGGGCTATGAAAAACTGTTTTTT. Its translation: CASSQDSPQGYEKLFF.